This T cell receptor beta chain was sequenced during a study of response to subunit inactivated influenza vaccine. Notes on the study in general: The authors suggested that every seasonal influenza vaccination recruits few new T cells.

The CDR3 is 15 amino acids. Germline V gene data show CDR1 as SGHRS and CDR2 as YFSETQ. Trimming shortened V by 0 bases and J by 1 base, and 10 bases separated the two germline ends. Comment on this clonotype: Its specificity is unknown.

TCRdb processed the RT-PCR reads anew with MiXCR; each CDR3 protein has one entry. The sample includes 600,000 to 850,000 distinct CDR3 sequences, less than 15% seen only once; the top ten take 7.6%. The TCR originated in a man aged 50 or older who received an inactivated influenza vaccine. The starting material was PBMCs from blood, obtained 14 to 15 days before vaccination. The genes are TRBV5-1 and TRBJ1-1; tentatively, D is TRBD1 (6 bases). DNA for the CDR3: TGCGCCAGCAGCTTGGGACAGGTCGGGAACACTGAAGCTTTCTTT. Amino acids: CASSLGQVGNTEAFF.